Below, 9 T cell receptor beta chains from the same sample are listed, as sequenced in a study of T cells in Graves' hyperthyroidism and ophthalmopathy. RNA transcripts served as the template for amplifying TCR beta CDR3 regions. With the HTBI primer set, the TCR CDR3 went through a first round of RT-PCR. TCRdb analysed the multiplex PCR reads with MiXCR anew, one entry per CDR3 protein. Of 250,000 to 400,000 distinct CDR3 sequences listed, roughly 13% are singletons. Sequencing was carried out using blood. The receptor set was obtained from a woman in her 40s with Graves' ophthalmopathy.

This clonotype was observed many times. This may be a read error, as it is one base from a much larger clone. The J gene is TRBJ2-1, the V gene TRBV12-3 or TRBV12-4; 13 bases agree with TRBD2. V shed 5 bases and J 6 bases; nucleotides not matched to a gene: 4. The CDR3 is made up of 15 amino acids. CDR3 region: CASSPLAGGPNEQFF. The CDR3 bases are TGTGCCAGCAGTCCACTAGCGGGGGGGCCCAATGAGCAGTTCTTC.

This clonotype was recorded many times. The genes are TRBV3-1 and TRBJ2-3; D not resolved. V was clipped by 1 base and J by 4 bases, with 15 bases between them. The CDR3 runs 16 residues. Germline assignment: CDR1 LGHDT and CDR2 YNNKEL (reference sequence). The CDR3 sequence: CASSQGLALGPDTQYF. CDR3 DNA: TGTGCCAGCAGCCAAGGCTTGGCTTTAGGACCAGATACGCAGTATTTT.

This clonotype came up a few times. This chain uses TRBV4-2 with TRBJ1-1, with D perhaps TRBD1 (5 bases). CDR1 is LGHNA, CDR2 YNFKEQ, per germline. CDR3 size: 16 residues. The V end was cut by 4 bases, the J end by 4 bases, with 19 bases between. CDR3 loop: CASSLSSSSGGTEAFF. The CDR3 nucleotides are TGTGCCAGCAGCCTCTCTAGCTCATCCGGGGGCACTGAAGCTTTCTTT.

CDR3 loop: CASSLLPAWGGETQYF. CDR3 sequence (DNA): TGTGCCAGCAGCTTACTCCCCGCGTGGGGTGGAGAGACCCAGTACTTC. The V and J genes are TRBV11-2 and TRBJ2-5; D uncertain. The CDR3 totals 16 residues. Between the trimmed V and J ends, which lost 2 bases and 4 bases, there was a span of 17 bases. CDR1 is SGHAT, CDR2 FQNNGV, per germline.

This clonotype appeared a few times. Being one base from a much bigger clone, this may be a read error. J is TRBJ2-3 and V is TRBV10-3; 10 bases line up with TRBD2. This CDR3 has 15 residues. Germline loops: CDR1 ENHRY, CDR2 SYGVKD. Trimming cost V 2 bases and J 8 bases; bases outside gene matches: 7. CDR3 in amino acids: CAISERSGRAGTQYF. The CDR3 bases are TGTGCCATCAGTGAGAGGAGCGGGAGGGCAGGTACGCAGTATTTT.

This clonotype was seen repeatedly, ten times or more. V is TRBV28 and J is TRBJ1-4; D is possibly TRBD1 (6 bases). Germline values: CDR1 MDHEN, CDR2 SYDVKM. The V gene lost 5 bases and the J gene lost 4 bases, with 8 bases spanning the gap. The CDR3 covers 13 residues. The CDR3 loop reads CASSGQFNEKLFF. CDR3 nucleotide sequence: TGTGCCAGCAGTGGACAGTTTAATGAAAAACTGTTTTTT. The full variable domain, rest sourced from reference TRBV28 and TRBJ1-4, is DVKVTQSSRYLVKRTGEKVFLECVQDMDHENMFWYRQDPGLGLRLIYFSYDVKMKEKGDIPEGYSVSREKKERFSLILESASTNQTSMYLCASSGQFNEKLFFGSGTQLSVL.

At least ten counts were recorded for this clonotype. The gene calls are TRBV20-1 and TRBJ2-3; D call uncertain. The germline gives CDR1 DFQATT, CDR2 SNEGSKA (reference sequence). Trimming removed 4 bases from V and 6 bases from J, with 11 bases in between. The length of the CDR3 is 12 residues. The CDR3 here is CSAIAPVDTQYF. CDR3 in DNA: TGCAGTGCTATAGCCCCGGTGGATACGCAGTATTTT.

The chain is built from TRBV20-1 and TRBJ2-2; D is unclear. This CDR3 is built from 11 residues. Trimming left V 6 bases short and J 6 bases short, with 8 bases between. Germline V lookup: CDR1 DFQATT, CDR2 SNEGSKA (reference sequence). CDR3 coding DNA: TGCAGTGCGAGTCCCCCCGGGGAGCTGTTTTTT. This encodes CSASPPGELFF.

This chain uses TRBV19 with TRBJ2-6; D may match TRBD1 or TRBD2 (5 bases each). Germline loops: CDR1 LNHDA, CDR2 SQIVND (reference sequence). CDR3 length: 18 residues. With 5 bases removed from V and 1 base from J, the gap between germline ends came to 18 bases. CDR3 DNA sequence: TGTGCCAGTAGTCTATATGGGGGAAGAATTTCTGGGGCCAACGTCCTGACTTTC. This encodes CASSLYGGRISGANVLTF. The whole variable domain, remainder taken from reference TRBV19 and TRBJ2-6, is DGGITQSPKYLFRKEGQNVTLSCEQNLNHDAMYWYRQDPGQGLRLIYYSQIVNDFQKGDIAEGYSVSREKKESFPLTVTSAQKNPTAFYLCASSLYGGRISGANVLTFGAGSRLTVL.